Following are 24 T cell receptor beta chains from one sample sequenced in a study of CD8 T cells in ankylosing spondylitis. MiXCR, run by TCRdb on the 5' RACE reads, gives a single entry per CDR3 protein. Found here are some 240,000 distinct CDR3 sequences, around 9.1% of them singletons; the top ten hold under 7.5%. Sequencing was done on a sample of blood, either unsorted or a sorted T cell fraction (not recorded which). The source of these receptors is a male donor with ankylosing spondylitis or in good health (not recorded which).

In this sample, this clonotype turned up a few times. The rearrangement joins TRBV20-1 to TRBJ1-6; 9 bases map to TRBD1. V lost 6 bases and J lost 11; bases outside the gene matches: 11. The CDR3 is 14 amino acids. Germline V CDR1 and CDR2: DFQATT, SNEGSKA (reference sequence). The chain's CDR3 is CSALLRGQGTPLHF. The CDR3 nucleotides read TGCAGTGCACTCCTAAGGGGACAGGGAACACCCCTCCACTTT.

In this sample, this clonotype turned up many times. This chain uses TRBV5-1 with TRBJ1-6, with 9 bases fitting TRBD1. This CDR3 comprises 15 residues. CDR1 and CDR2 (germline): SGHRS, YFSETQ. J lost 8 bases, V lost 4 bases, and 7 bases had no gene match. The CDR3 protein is CASSEGQGIDSPLHF. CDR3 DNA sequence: TGCGCCAGCAGCGAAGGACAGGGGATTGATTCACCCCTCCACTTT.

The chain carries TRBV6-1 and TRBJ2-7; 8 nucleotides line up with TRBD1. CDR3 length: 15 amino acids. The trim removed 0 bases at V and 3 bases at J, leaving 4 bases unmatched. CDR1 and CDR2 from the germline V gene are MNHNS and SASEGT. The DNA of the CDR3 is TGTGCCAGCAGTGAAGCAAACAGGGGGGACTACGAGCAGTACTTC. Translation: CASSEANRGDYEQYF.

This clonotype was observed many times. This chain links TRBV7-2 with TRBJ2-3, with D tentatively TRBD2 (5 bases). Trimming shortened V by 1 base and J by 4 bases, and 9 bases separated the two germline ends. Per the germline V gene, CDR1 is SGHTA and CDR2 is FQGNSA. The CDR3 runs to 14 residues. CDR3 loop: CASSLEVGADTQYF. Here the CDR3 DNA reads TGTGCCAGCAGCTTAGAGGTGGGAGCAGATACGCAGTATTTT. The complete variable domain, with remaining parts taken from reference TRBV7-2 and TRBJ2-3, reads GAGVSQSPSNKVTEKGKDVELRCDPISGHTALYWYRQSLGQGLEFLIYFQGNSAPDKSGLPSDRFSAERTGGSVSTLTIQRTQQEDSAVYLCASSLEVGADTQYFGPGTRLTVL.

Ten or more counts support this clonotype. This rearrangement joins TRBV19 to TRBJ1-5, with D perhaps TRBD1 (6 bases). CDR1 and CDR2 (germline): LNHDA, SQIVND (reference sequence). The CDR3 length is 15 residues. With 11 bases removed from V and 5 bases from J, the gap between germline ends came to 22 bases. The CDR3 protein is CASRKGGDRYQPQHF. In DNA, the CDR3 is TGTGCCTCGAGGAAAGGGGGTGACAGGTATCAGCCCCAGCATTTT.

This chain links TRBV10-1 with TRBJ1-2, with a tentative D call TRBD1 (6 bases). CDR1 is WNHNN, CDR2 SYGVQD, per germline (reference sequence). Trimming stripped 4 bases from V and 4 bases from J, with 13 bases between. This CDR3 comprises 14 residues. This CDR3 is CASSARTASYGYTF. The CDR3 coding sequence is TGCGCCAGCAGTGCAAGGACAGCTTCCTATGGCTACACCTTC.

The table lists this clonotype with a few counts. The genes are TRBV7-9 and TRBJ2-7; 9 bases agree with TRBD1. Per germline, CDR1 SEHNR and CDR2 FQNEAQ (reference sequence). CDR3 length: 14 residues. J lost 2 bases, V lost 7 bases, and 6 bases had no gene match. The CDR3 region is CASTQWDRAYEQYF. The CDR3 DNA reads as TGTGCCAGCACCCAATGGGACAGGGCCTACGAGCAGTACTTC.

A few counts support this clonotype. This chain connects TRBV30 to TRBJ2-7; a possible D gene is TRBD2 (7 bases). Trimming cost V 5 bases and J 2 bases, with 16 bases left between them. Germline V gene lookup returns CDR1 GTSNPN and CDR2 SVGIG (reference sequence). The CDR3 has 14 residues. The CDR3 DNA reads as TGTGCCTGGCAACGGGGGCGGGAGACCTACGAGCAGTACTTC. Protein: CAWQRGRETYEQYF.

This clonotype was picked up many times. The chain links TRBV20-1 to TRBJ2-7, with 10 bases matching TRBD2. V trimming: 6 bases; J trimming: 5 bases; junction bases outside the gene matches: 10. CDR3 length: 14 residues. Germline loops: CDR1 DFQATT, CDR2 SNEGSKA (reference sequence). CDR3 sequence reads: CSAAASGRLNEQYF. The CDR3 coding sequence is TGCAGTGCCGCCGCTAGCGGGAGATTGAACGAGCAGTACTTC.

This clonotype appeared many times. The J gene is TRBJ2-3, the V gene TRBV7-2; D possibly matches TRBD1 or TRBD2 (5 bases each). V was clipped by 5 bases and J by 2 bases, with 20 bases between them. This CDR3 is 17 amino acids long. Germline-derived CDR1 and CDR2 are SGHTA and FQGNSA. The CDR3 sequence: CASSTKGSGDATDTQYF. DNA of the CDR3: TGTGCCAGCAGCACAAAAGGGTCCGGGGACGCCACAGATACGCAGTATTTT.

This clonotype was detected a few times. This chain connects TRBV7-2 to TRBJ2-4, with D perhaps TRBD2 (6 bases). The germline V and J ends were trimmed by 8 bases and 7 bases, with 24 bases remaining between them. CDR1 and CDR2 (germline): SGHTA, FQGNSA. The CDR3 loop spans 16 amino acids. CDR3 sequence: CASSLGGTRIRNIQYF. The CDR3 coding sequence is TGTGCCAGCTCCCTCGGAGGGACCCGAATTAGGAACATTCAGTACTTC.

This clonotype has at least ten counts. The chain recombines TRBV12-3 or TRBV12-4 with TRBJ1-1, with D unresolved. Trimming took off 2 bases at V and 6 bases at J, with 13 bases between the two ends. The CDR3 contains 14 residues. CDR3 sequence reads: CASSLRRTGSEAFF. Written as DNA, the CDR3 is TGTGCCAGCAGTTTAAGGCGGACTGGGTCTGAAGCTTTCTTT.

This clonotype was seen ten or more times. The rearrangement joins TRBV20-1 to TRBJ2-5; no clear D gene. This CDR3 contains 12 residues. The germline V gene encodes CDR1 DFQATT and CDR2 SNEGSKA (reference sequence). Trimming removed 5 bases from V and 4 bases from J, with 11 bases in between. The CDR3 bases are TGCAGTGCTCCCACCTCTCGAGAGACCCAGTACTTC. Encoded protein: CSAPTSRETQYF.

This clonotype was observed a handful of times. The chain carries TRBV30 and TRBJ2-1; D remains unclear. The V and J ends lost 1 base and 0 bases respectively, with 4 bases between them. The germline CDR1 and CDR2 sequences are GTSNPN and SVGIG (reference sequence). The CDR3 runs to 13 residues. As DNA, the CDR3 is TGTGCCTGGAGTGCCAGCTCCTACAATGAGCAGTTCTTC. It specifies CAWSASSYNEQFF.

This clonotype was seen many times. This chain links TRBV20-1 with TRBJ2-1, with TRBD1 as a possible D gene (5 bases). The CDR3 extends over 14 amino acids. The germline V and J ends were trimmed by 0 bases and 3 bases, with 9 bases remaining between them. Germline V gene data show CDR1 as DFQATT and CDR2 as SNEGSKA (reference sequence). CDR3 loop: CSARDGAVYNEQFF. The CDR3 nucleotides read TGCAGTGCTAGAGATGGGGCAGTCTACAATGAGCAGTTCTTC.

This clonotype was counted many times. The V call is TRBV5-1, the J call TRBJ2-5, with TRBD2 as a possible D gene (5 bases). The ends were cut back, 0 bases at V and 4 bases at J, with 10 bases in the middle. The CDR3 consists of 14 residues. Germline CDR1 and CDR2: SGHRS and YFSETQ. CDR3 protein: CASSLDPSSETQYF. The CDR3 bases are TGCGCCAGCAGCTTGGACCCTAGCTCAGAGACCCAGTACTTC.

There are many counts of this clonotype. Here the CDR3 reads CASSQGTALGGIQYF. The CDR3 coding sequence is TGCGCCAGCAGCCAAGGAACAGCCCTAGGGGGGATTCAGTACTTC. V gene TRBV4-3 combines with J gene TRBJ2-4; D possibly uses TRBD1 or TRBD2 (6 bases each). The CDR3 is 15 residues long. V lost 1 base and J 10 bases, leaving 17 bases between the germline ends. Germline assignment: CDR1 LGHNA and CDR2 YSLEER.

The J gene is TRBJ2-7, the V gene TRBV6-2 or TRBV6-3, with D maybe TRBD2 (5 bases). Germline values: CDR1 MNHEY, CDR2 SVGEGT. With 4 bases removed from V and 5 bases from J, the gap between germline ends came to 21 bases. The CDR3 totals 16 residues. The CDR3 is CASSSIFHQGRDEQYF. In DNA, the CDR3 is TGTGCCAGCAGTTCGATCTTCCACCAAGGGCGGGACGAGCAGTACTTC.

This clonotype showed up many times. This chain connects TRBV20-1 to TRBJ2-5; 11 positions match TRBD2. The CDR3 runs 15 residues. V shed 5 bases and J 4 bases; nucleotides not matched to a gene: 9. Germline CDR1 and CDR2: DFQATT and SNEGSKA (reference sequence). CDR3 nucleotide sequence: TGCAGTGCTCCCGAACCCCTAGCGGGAGGAGAGACCCAGTACTTC. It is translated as CSAPEPLAGGETQYF.

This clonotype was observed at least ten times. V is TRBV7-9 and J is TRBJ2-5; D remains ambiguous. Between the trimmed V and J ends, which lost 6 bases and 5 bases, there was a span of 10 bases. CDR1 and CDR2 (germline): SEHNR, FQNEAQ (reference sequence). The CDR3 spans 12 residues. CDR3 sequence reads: CASSEFSETQYF. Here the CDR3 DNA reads TGTGCCAGCAGTGAATTTAGCGAGACCCAGTACTTC.

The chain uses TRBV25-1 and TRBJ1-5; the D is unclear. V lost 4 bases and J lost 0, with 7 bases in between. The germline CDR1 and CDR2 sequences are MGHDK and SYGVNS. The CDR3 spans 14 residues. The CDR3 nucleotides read TGTGCCAGCAGTGGAGGGAATAGCAATCAGCCCCAGCATTTT. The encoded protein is CASSGGNSNQPQHF.

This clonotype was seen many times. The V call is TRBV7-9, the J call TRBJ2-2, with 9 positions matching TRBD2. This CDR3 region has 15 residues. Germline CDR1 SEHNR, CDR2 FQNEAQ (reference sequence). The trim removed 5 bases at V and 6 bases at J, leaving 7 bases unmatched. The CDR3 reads CASSRPERGAGELFF. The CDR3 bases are TGTGCCAGCAGCCGCCCGGAGCGGGGGGCCGGGGAGCTGTTTTTT.

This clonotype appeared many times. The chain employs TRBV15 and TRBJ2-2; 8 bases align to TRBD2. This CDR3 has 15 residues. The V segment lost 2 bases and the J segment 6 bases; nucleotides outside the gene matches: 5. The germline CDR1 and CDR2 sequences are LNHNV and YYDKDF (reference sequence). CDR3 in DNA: TGTGCCACCAGCAGAAATCGGGGGGGTCCCGGGGAGCTGTTTTTT. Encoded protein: CATSRNRGGPGELFF.

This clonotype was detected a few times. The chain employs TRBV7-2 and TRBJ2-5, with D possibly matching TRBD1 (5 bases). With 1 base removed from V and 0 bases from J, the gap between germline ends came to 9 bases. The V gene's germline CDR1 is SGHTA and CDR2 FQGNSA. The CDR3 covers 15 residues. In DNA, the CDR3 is TGTGCCAGCAGCTTAGAAGGACAAAACCAAGAGACCCAGTACTTC. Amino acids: CASSLEGQNQETQYF.